Each of the 15 T cell receptor beta chains below was sequenced from the same sample in a study of T cell responses to AZD1222 COVID-19 vaccine. The table came from immunoSEQ multiplex PCR; TCRdb's copy has only in-frame clones and leaves some out. Of 180,000 or so clones in the sample, about nine tenths are singletons; the top ten hold less than 2.5%. The sample here was peripheral blood, taken 28 days after the second AZD1222 dose. These receptors were taken from an adult who received the AZD1222 COVID-19 vaccine.

The chain employs TRBV27 and TRBJ1-6; D is unresolved. The CDR3 loop spans 13 amino acids. Germline loops: CDR1 MNHEY, CDR2 SMNVEV (reference sequence). V was pared by 5 bases and J by 4 bases, with 6 bases between. The CDR3 region is CASSPPYNSPLHF. CDR3 nucleotide sequence: TGTGCCAGCAGTCCCCCGTATAATTCACCCCTCCACTTT.

V gene TRBV6-2 or TRBV6-3 combines with J gene TRBJ1-2, with 10 bases aligning to TRBD1. The CDR3 is made up of 14 amino acids. CDR1 MNHEY and CDR2 SVGEGT come from the germline V gene. Trimming removed 5 bases from V and 7 bases from J; junction bases left unmatched: 7. CDR3 sequence reads: CASSPGTGASGYTF. CDR3 coding DNA: TGTGCCAGCAGTCCCGGGACAGGGGCGTCTGGCTACACCTTC.

The table lists this clone with a count of one. The J gene is TRBJ2-5, the V gene TRBV19; 11 bases line up with TRBD2. Trimming took 5 bases from V and 0 from J; bases not matched to a gene: 5. CDR1 and CDR2 from the germline V gene are LNHDA and SQIVND (reference sequence). CDR3 length: 16 amino acids. CDR3 region: CASSLLSGGDQETQYF. The CDR3 DNA reads TGTGCCAGTAGTCTCCTTAGCGGGGGGGACCAAGAGACCCAGTACTTC.

The chain joins TRBV5-1 to TRBJ1-2; 9 nucleotides match TRBD1. Germline CDR1 and CDR2: SGHRS and YFSETQ. V lost 3 bases and J lost 2; bases outside the gene matches: 8. The CDR3 spans 16 residues. The chain's CDR3 is CASSSVYGQGNYGYTF. CDR3 nucleotides: TGCGCCAGCAGCTCGGTGTACGGACAGGGGAACTATGGCTACACCTTC.

The V call is TRBV18, the J call TRBJ1-1; unclear D gene. Germline lookup yields CDR1 KGHSH and CDR2 LQKENI. The CDR3 totals 12 residues. The ends were cut back, 1 base at V and 2 bases at J, with 2 bases in the middle. CDR3 in DNA: TGTGCCAGCTCACCACTCAACACTGAAGCTTTCTTT. This codes for CASSPLNTEAFF.

The V call is TRBV11-2, the J call TRBJ1-5, with TRBD1 identical over 7 bases. CDR3 length: 14 amino acids. Germline loops: CDR1 SGHAT, CDR2 FQNNGV. The V and J ends lost 5 bases and 2 bases, in that order; junction bases with no gene match: 3. DNA of the CDR3: TGTGCCAGCAGCCGAGGACAGGGCAATCAGCCCCAGCATTTT. Encoded protein: CASSRGQGNQPQHF.

This chain links TRBV4-2 with TRBJ2-5; 9 nucleotides agree with TRBD1. CDR1 and CDR2 (germline): LGHNA, YNFKEQ. The CDR3 spans 14 residues. After removal of 3 bases from V and 4 bases from J, the junction contained 3 bases not matched to a gene. The DNA for the CDR3 is TGTGCCAGCAGCCAGGTGACAGGGGGAGAGACCCAGTACTTC. This gives the protein CASSQVTGGETQYF.

In nucleotides, the CDR3 is TGTGCCATCGCCATACTAGCGGGGGGGGGCAATGAGCAGTTCTTC. Its translation: CAIAILAGGGNEQFF. J is TRBJ2-1 and V is TRBV10-3, with 13 bases fitting TRBD2. V shed 8 bases and J 6 bases; nucleotides not matched to a gene: 7. Germline loops: CDR1 ENHRY, CDR2 SYGVKD. The CDR3 spans 15 residues.

The V gene is TRBV2, the J gene TRBJ2-7; 8 positions agree with TRBD1. The ends lost 5 bases at V and 5 bases at J; junction bases unmatched: 11. Germline lookup yields CDR1 SNHLY and CDR2 FYNNEI. The CDR3 is made up of 15 amino acids. CDR3 sequence (DNA): TGTGCCAGCAGTCTTGACAGGGGCATAGAGGACGAGCAGTACTTC. Residues: CASSLDRGIEDEQYF.

The count of this clone is one. The chain combines TRBV7-2 with TRBJ2-3; either TRBD1 or TRBD2 may fit D (7 bases each). From germline, CDR1 is SGHTA and CDR2 FQGNSA. The CDR3 consists of 17 residues. V was pared by 3 bases and J by 4 bases, with 20 bases between. The CDR3, as DNA: TGTGCCAGCAGCTTGTTAGGGAGGGGGCAAGGGCCAGATACGCAGTATTTT. Translating gives CASSLLGRGQGPDTQYF. Filled out from reference TRBV7-2 and TRBJ2-3, the complete variable domain reads GAGVSQSPSNKVTEKGKDVELRCDPISGHTALYWYRQSLGQGLEFLIYFQGNSAPDKSGLPSDRFSAERTGGSVSTLTIQRTQQEDSAVYLCASSLLGRGQGPDTQYFGPGTRLTVL.

This clone showed up just a few times. Other DNA variants within this sample encode the same CDR3. The J gene is TRBJ1-4, the V gene TRBV19, with TRBD1 matching over 7 bases. The CDR3 loop spans 13 amino acids. V shed 4 bases and J 7 bases; nucleotides not matched to a gene: 3. From germline, CDR1 is LNHDA and CDR2 SQIVND (reference sequence). Written as DNA, the CDR3 is TGTGCCAGTAGTAAAAACAGGGGTGAAAAACTGTTTTTT. This translates into CASSKNRGEKLFF.

This chain links TRBV6-5 with TRBJ2-1; TRBD1 might be the D (5 bases). Trimming pared 0 bases from V and 0 bases from J, leaving 6 bases between. The CDR3 is 15 amino acids. Germline CDR1 reads MNHEY; CDR2 reads SVGAGI. Written as DNA, the CDR3 is TGTGCCAGCAGTTACTCGCAGGGCTCCTACAATGAGCAGTTCTTC. The encoded protein is CASSYSQGSYNEQFF.

The chain employs TRBV6-5 and TRBJ1-1; D is perhaps TRBD1 (5 bases). This CDR3 has 13 residues. Trimming took off 11 bases at V and 0 bases at J, with 13 bases between the two ends. Germline V gene lookup returns CDR1 MNHEY and CDR2 SVGAGI. The CDR3 sequence is CASKGRVNTEAFF. DNA of the CDR3: TGTGCCTCAAAGGGGAGGGTGAACACTGAAGCTTTCTTT.

This CDR3 reads CASSGGADGYTF. In nucleotides, the CDR3 is TGTGCCAGCAGTGGGGGCGCCGATGGCTACACCTTC. This chain joins TRBV28 and TRBJ1-2; maybe TRBD1 (6 bases). V was shortened by 5 bases and J by 6 bases, with 10 bases between the two germline ends. Looked up from germline, CDR1 is MDHEN and CDR2 is SYDVKM. The CDR3 has 12 residues.

The V call is TRBV10-1, the J call TRBJ2-2; D possibly corresponds to TRBD1 (6 bases). CDR1 and CDR2 from the germline V gene are WNHNN and SYGVQD (reference sequence). The CDR3 contains 15 residues. V lost 4 bases and J 0 bases, leaving 9 bases between the germline ends. The CDR3 here is CASSVQGPNTGELFF. CDR3 bases: TGCGCCAGCAGTGTTCAGGGGCCGAACACCGGGGAGCTGTTTTTT.